This TCR beta chain appears in the sequencing data of a study of cytotoxic CD8 clonotypes in ibrutinib-treated CLL. CDR1 and CDR2 (germline): MDHEN, SYDVKM. V dropped 5 bases and J dropped 5; count of bases not matched to a gene: 8. The CDR3 loop spans 14 amino acids. Measured with immunoSEQ multiplex PCR; TCRdb has only the in-frame clones, and not every one. The repertoire has 200,000 to 250,000 clones, roughly 70% of them found once; the top ten carry approximately 15%. This TCR derives from a human donor with chronic lymphocytic leukemia. This chain links TRBV28 with TRBJ2-5, with 7 nucleotides matching TRBD1. The specimen comprised PBMCs, sampled after 24 months of ibrutinib treatment. This CDR3 is CASSRGQPWETQYF. The CDR3, as DNA: TGTGCCAGCAGTAGGGGACAGCCTTGGGAGACCCAGTACTTC.